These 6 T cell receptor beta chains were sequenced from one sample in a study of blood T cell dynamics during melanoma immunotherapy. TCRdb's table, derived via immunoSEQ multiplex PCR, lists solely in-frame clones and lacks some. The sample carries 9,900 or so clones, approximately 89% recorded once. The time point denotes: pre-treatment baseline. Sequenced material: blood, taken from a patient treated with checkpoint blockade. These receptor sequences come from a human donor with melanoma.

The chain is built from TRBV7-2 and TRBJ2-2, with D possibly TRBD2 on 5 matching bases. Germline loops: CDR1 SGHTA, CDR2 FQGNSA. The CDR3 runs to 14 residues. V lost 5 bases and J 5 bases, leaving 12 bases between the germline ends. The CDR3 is CASSPISGTGELFF. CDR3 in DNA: TGTGCCAGCAGCCCTATATCGGGGACCGGGGAGCTGTTTTTT.

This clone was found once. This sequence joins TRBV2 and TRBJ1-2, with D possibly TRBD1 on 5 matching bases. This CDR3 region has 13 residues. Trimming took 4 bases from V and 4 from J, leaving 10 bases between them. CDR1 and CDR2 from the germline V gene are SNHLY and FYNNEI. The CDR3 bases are TGTGCCAGCAGTGGACCTCAGGGCTATGGCTACACCTTC. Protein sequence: CASSGPQGYGYTF. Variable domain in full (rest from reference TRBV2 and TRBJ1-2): EPEVTQTPSHQVTQMGQEVILRCVPISNHLYFYWYRQILGQKVEFLVSFYNNEISEKSEIFDDQFSVERPDGSNFTLKIRSTKLEDSAMYFCASSGPQGYGYTFGSGTRLTVV.

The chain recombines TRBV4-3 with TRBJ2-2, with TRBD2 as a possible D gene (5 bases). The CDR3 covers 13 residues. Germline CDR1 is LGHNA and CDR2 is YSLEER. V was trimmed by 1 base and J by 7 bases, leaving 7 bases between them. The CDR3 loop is CASSQAEGGELFF. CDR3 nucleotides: TGCGCCAGCAGCCAAGCCGAGGGCGGGGAGCTGTTTTTT.

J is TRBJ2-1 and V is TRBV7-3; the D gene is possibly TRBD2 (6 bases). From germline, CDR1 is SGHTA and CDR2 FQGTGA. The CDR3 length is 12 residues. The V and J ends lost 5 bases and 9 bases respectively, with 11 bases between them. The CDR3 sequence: CASSPTRGEQFF. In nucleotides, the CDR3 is TGTGCCAGCAGCCCCACGCGGGGTGAGCAGTTCTTC. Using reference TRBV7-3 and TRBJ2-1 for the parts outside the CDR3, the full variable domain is GAGVSQTPSNKVTEKGKYVELRCDPISGHTALYWYRQSLGQGPEFLIYFQGTGAADDSGLPNDRFFAVRPEGSVSTLKIQRTERGDSAVYLCASSPTRGEQFFGPGTRLTVL.

For the CDR3, the DNA is TGTGCCAGCAGCCCCTTTTATAATCAGCCCCAGCATTTT. Its protein is CASSPFYNQPQHF. The chain couples TRBV6-6 to TRBJ1-5; no clear D. Trimming took off 6 bases at V and 4 bases at J, with 10 bases between the two ends. The CDR3 contains 13 residues. Looked up from germline, CDR1 is MNHNY and CDR2 is SVGAGI (reference sequence).

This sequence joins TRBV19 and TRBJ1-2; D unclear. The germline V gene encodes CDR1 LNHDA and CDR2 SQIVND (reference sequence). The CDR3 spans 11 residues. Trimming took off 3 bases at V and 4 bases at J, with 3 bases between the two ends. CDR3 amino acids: CASSMGYGYTF. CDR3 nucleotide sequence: TGTGCCAGTAGTATGGGCTATGGCTACACCTTC.